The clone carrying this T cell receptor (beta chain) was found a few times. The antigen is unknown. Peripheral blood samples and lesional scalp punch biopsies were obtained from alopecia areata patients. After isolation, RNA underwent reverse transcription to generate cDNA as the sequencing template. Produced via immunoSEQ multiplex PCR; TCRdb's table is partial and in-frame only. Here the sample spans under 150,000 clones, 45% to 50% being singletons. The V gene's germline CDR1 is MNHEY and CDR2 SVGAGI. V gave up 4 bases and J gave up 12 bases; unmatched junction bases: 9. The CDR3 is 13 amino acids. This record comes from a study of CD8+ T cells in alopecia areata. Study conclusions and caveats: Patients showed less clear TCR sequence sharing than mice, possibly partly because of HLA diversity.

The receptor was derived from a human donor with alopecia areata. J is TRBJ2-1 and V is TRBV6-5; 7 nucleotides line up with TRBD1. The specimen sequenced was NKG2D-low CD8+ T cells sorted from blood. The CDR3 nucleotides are TGTGCCAGCAGTTTGGGACAGTCCGCAATGCAGTTCTTC. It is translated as CASSLGQSAMQFF.